The text below deals with one T cell receptor beta chain. Its antigen is not identified. MiXCR was run by TCRdb on the 5' RACE reads, yielding one entry per CDR3 protein. In the table there are roughly 410,000 distinct CDR3 sequences, 24% of which are singletons. This specimen comes from a study of T-cell memory formation after mild COVID-19. Study findings and constraints: The CD4+ clones that contracted clustered mainly within CM and EM, and the CD8+ clones concentrated in EMRA. The authors did not confirm SARS-CoV-2 specificity of second-wave clones peaking day 37.

The germline V and J ends were trimmed by 3 bases and 8 bases, with 14 bases remaining between them. The CDR3 is made up of 12 amino acids. In germline, CDR1 is SQVTM, CDR2 ANQGSEA. The chain links TRBV29-1 to TRBJ2-7; D uncertain. Specimen: PBMCs or a T cell subset sorted from them (not recorded which). The sequence came from an adult woman who had mild COVID-19 (a few samples of this study predate the infection). Cell type and time point are not known. CDR3 sequence (DNA): TGCAGCGTTGATGATGAATCTGTCAAGCAGTACTTC. This gives the protein CSVDDESVKQYF.